These T cell receptor beta chains were read from a single sample in a study of blood T cell repertoires in COVID-19. TCRdb's copy holds only in-frame clones and misses some; the assay was immunoSEQ multiplex PCR. The sample includes 130,000 or so clones, approximately 84% of them seen just once. The material sequenced was PBMCs or T cells enriched from blood (not recorded which). The source of these receptors is a woman between 45 and 65 years old with acute COVID-19. Each CDR3 is given with its conserved first and last residue. A D gene is named only where the DNA matches it firmly. Only part of the rows carry a size: once, few, many, or a class if the clone is expanded.

D,J,size,V,CDR3,DNA
-,TRBJ1-3,once,TRBV7-2,CASSPQGSGENTIYF,TGTGCCAGCAGCCCTCAAGGGTCAGGGGAAAACACCATATATTTT
-,TRBJ1-2,-,TRBV29-1,CSVQDSPGYTF,TGCAGCGTTCAGGACTCCCCGGGGTACACCTTC
TRBD1,TRBJ2-1,-,TRBV7-8,CASSSPGQALFEQFF,TGTGCCAGCAGCTCACCGGGACAGGCCCTTTTTGAGCAGTTCTTC
-,TRBJ2-3,-,TRBV4-1,CASNYRGTDTQYF,TGCGCAAGCAATTATCGGGGGACAGATACGCAGTATTTT
-,TRBJ2-5,-,TRBV2,CASRPNLEETQYF,TGTGCCAGCAGACCTAATCTAGAAGAGACCCAGTACTTC
TRBD2,TRBJ2-1,once,TRBV2,CASSEGVGLANDEQFF,TGTGCCAGCAGTGAAGGAGTTGGACTAGCGAACGATGAGCAGTTCTTC
-,TRBJ1-3,-,TRBV19,CASSIRGAGNTIYF,TGTGCCAGTAGTATCAGGGGAGCTGGAAACACCATATATTTT
-,TRBJ2-1,-,TRBV19,CASSIRGEQFF,TGTGCCAGTAGTATAAGAGGAGAGCAGTTCTTC
-,TRBJ1-2,-,TRBV3-1/TRBV3-2,CASSQDPGYGYTF,TGTGCCAGCAGCCAAGATCCAGGATATGGCTACACCTTC
-,TRBJ1-2,-,TRBV7-9,CASSLVSGEANYGYTF,TGTGCCAGCAGCTTAGTCTCGGGGGAAGCTAACTATGGCTACACCTTC
TRBD2,TRBJ2-7,-,TRBV7-2,CASSTETGGLGIYEQYF,TGTGCCAGCAGCACAGAAACGGGGGGGCTCGGAATCTACGAGCAGTACTTC
-,TRBJ1-4,-,TRBV19,CASSMGGAQGKLFF,TGTGCCAGTAGTATGGGAGGGGCGCAAGGAAAACTGTTTTTT
TRBD1,TRBJ2-7,-,TRBV4-1,CASSQNWGQHYEQYF,TGCGCCAGCAGCCAAAATTGGGGACAGCACTACGAGCAGTACTTC
-,TRBJ1-5,-,TRBV7-8,CASSPVEGYSNQPQHF,TGTGCCAGCAGCCCTGTGGAGGGGTATAGCAATCAGCCCCAGCATTTT
-,TRBJ2-1,-,TRBV2,CASSDLGSYNEQFF,TGTGCCAGCAGTGACCTCGGCTCCTACAATGAGCAGTTCTTC
-,TRBJ2-3,-,TRBV5-6,CASSLSWEFSTDTQYF,TGTGCCAGCAGCTTATCGTGGGAGTTTAGCACAGATACGCAGTATTTT
-,TRBJ2-6,-,TRBV30,CAWTSKAANVLTF,TGTGCCTGGACCTCCAAAGCTGCCAACGTCCTGACTTTC
-,TRBJ1-5,-,TRBV14,CASSQDPGRHQPQHF,TGTGCCAGCAGCCAAGATCCAGGGAGGCATCAGCCCCAGCATTTT
TRBD2,TRBJ2-1,-,TRBV5-3,CARSLGLAADASYNEQFF,TGTGCCAGAAGCTTAGGGCTAGCGGCAGACGCATCCTACAATGAGCAGTTCTTC
-,TRBJ2-5,-,TRBV4-1,CASIARHGLPGETQYF,TGCGCCAGCATTGCACGGCACGGCCTTCCGGGTGAGACCCAGTACTTC
-,TRBJ1-1,-,TRBV5-1,CASSSRRGENTEAFF,TGCGCCAGCAGCTCCCGCCGCGGGGAGAACACTGAAGCTTTCTTT
TRBD2,TRBJ2-1,-,TRBV9,CASSVESGSWNEQFF,TGTGCCAGCAGCGTAGAAAGCGGGAGTTGGAATGAGCAGTTCTTC
-,TRBJ1-1,-,TRBV4-1,CASSQDLGGTGRVTEAFF,TGCGCCAGCAGCCAAGATCTAGGAGGGACGGGGCGGGTCACTGAAGCTTTCTTT
-,TRBJ2-7,once,TRBV19,CASSSGGGYEQYF,TGTGCCAGTAGTTCTGGGGGAGGCTACGAGCAGTACTTC
TRBD1,TRBJ1-2,once,TRBV18,CASSPLDRGLGYTF,TGTGCCAGCTCACCCCTTGACAGGGGTTTAGGCTACACCTTC
TRBD2,TRBJ2-7,-,TRBV28,CASSSGGSYEQYF,TGTGCCAGCAGTTCGGGAGGGTCATACGAGCAGTACTTC